What follows describes a single T cell receptor (beta chain). The data were taken from a study of cytomegalovirus exposure and HLA in healthy donors. The PCR was carried out with 60 Vbeta primers and 13 Jbeta primers. Data came from immunoSEQ multiplex PCR; TCRdb stores just in-frame clones and leaves some out. This table holds approximately 90,000 clones, over 75% found once. While unrecorded immune exposures were likely, the donors were nominally healthy when sampled. Germline CDR1 is MNHEY and CDR2 is SMNVEV (reference sequence). J was trimmed by 0 bases and V by 6 bases; bases with no gene match: 4. This CDR3 region has 15 residues.

This clonotype originated in a man aged 35-49 years in good health and CMV-seronegative. The sample was PBMCs. This rearrangement joins TRBV27 to TRBJ2-1; 8 bases are shared with TRBD2. This chain's CDR3 is CASRAGESSYNEQFF. CDR3 nucleotide sequence: TGTGCCAGCAGAGCGGGGGAAAGCTCCTACAATGAGCAGTTCTTC.